These 24 T cell receptor beta chains originate from one sample sequenced in a study of human T cells and chemical hapten exposure. Time point defined: patch test 3, about 24 weeks after DPC sensitization. As for treatment: therapeutic diphenylcyclopropenone sensitization with weekly scalp DPC. MiXCR, run by TCRdb on the RACE reads, gives a single entry per CDR3 protein. The data show some 110,000 distinct CDR3 sequences, with around 11% seen just once and around 2.2% held by the top ten. The specimen comprised whole blood, sampled in connection with sensitization to the hapten diphenylcyclopropenone (DPC). The source of these receptors is a woman in her forties or fifties with alopecia areata. Some clones in this sample may be carry-over from other donors' samples.

This clonotype has ten or more counts. The genes are TRBV30 and TRBJ2-5; D might be TRBD2 (6 bases). The CDR3 is 12 residues long. The germline V gene encodes CDR1 GTSNPN and CDR2 SVGIG (reference sequence). The CDR3 bases are TGTGGGAAGCGGGCCTTAGGAGAGACCCAGTACTTC. Protein product: CGKRALGETQYF.

V usage is TRBV12-3 or TRBV12-4 and J usage is TRBJ1-6; D ambiguous. The ends were cut back, 2 bases at V and 8 bases at J, with 4 bases in the middle. CDR3 length: 12 amino acids. In nucleotides, the CDR3 is TGTGCCAGCAGTTTAAATGATTCACCCCTCCACTTT. It codes for CASSLNDSPLHF.

The rearrangement joins TRBV24-1 to TRBJ2-3, with a possible D match to TRBD1 (5 bases). The CDR3 totals 14 residues. The germline V gene has CDR1 KGHDR and CDR2 SFDVKD. The ends were cut back, 7 bases at V and 2 bases at J, with 12 bases in the middle. The CDR3 loop is CATSQGPLTDTQYF. CDR3 in DNA: TGTGCCACCAGCCAGGGCCCTCTCACAGATACGCAGTATTTT.

The chain joins TRBV5-5 to TRBJ2-6, with D maybe TRBD1 (6 bases). Germline CDR1 is SGHKS and CDR2 is YYEKEE (reference sequence). V was pared by 4 bases and J by 0 bases, with 8 bases between. The CDR3 contains 15 residues. This CDR3 reads CASSQGGSGANVLTF. CDR3 DNA: TGTGCCAGCAGCCAAGGGGGCTCTGGGGCCAACGTCCTGACTTTC.

This clonotype has only a few counts. The rearrangement joins TRBV6-5 to TRBJ1-1; D unclear. The CDR3 has 13 amino acids. Germline V gene lookup returns CDR1 MNHEY and CDR2 SVGAGI. With 5 bases removed from V and 3 bases from J, the gap between germline ends came to 10 bases. Written as DNA, the CDR3 is TGTGCCAGCAGTAACAATTGGGACACTGAAGCTTTCTTT. It is translated as CASSNNWDTEAFF.

Written as DNA, the CDR3 is TGTGCCAGCTCACCGCTGGACGGTCAAGAGACCCAGTACTTC. It yields the protein CASSPLDGQETQYF. The V call is TRBV18, the J call TRBJ2-5, with D unresolved. This CDR3 contains 14 residues. CDR1 is KGHSH and CDR2 is LQKENI in the germline V gene. The V end was cut by 3 bases, the J end by 2 bases, with 10 bases between.

The CDR3 here is CASSRTGTNQPQHF. The DNA for the CDR3 is TGTGCCAGCAGTAGGACAGGGACCAATCAGCCCCAGCATTTT. The rearrangement links TRBV6-5 to TRBJ1-5, with 8 bases matching TRBD1. The CDR3 spans 14 residues. CDR1 is MNHEY, CDR2 SVGAGI, per germline. V dropped 5 bases and J dropped 3; count of bases not matched to a gene: 3.

This clonotype was picked up a small number of times. The chain employs TRBV12-3 or TRBV12-4 and TRBJ1-2; D is ambiguous. This CDR3 comprises 13 residues. Trimming took off 0 bases at V and 6 bases at J, with 8 bases between the two ends. The CDR3 here is CASSLALLDGYTF. The DNA for the CDR3 is TGTGCCAGCAGTTTAGCGCTCCTGGATGGCTACACCTTC.

The chain links TRBV6-6 to TRBJ2-5; D is undetermined. V lost 3 bases, J lost 1 base, and 9 bases lay in between. The length of the CDR3 is 14 residues. Germline loops: CDR1 MNHNY, CDR2 SVGAGI (reference sequence). CDR3 residues: CASSYAVVQETQYF. For the CDR3, the DNA is TGTGCCAGCAGTTATGCGGTAGTCCAAGAGACCCAGTACTTC.

About this clonotype: An end of the junction does not agree with germline; a read error may underlie this. The chain has TRBV25-1 and TRBJ2-1; 12 bases line up with TRBD2. Germline-derived CDR1 and CDR2 are MGHDK and SYGVNS. This CDR3 is 13 amino acids long. DNA for the CDR3: TGTGCCAGCACTAGCGGGGGGGGCAATGGGCAGTTCTTC. Protein sequence: CASTSGGGNGQFF.

This clonotype was seen only a few times. The rearrangement links TRBV5-4 to TRBJ1-2; D remains ambiguous. Germline lookup yields CDR1 SGHNT and CDR2 YYREEE (reference sequence). Trimming left V 6 bases short and J 8 bases short, with 17 bases between. This CDR3 contains 13 residues. Here the CDR3 DNA reads TGTGCCAGCACCCAGACGGGAGTTGACGGCTACACCTTC. This translates into CASTQTGVDGYTF.

The chain has TRBV20-1 and TRBJ2-2, with 8 bases aligning to TRBD2. Germline loops: CDR1 DFQATT, CDR2 SNEGSKA (reference sequence). The V gene end was trimmed by 6 bases and the J gene end by 8 bases; junction bases not matched to a gene: 11. The CDR3 covers 14 residues. CDR3 DNA sequence: TGCAGTGCCTATATCCCGGGAGGGCCAGGGGAGCTGTTTTTT. This sequence encodes CSAYIPGGPGELFF.

In its sample, this clonotype was seen many times. The rearrangement links TRBV10-3 to TRBJ2-1; 7 bases are a match to TRBD2. Trimming at V came to 0 bases and at J to 9 bases, leaving 8 bases not matched to a gene. CDR1 and CDR2 from the germline V gene are ENHRY and SYGVKD. The CDR3 sequence is 15 residues long. The CDR3 DNA is TGTGCCATCAGTGAGTCAGCGGGATCGGGGGGTGAGCAGTTCTTC. Translating it yields CAISESAGSGGEQFF.

Of note for this clonotype: This sequence may be a read error, since a much larger clone differs from it by one base. The chain combines TRBV20-1 with TRBJ2-2, with TRBD1 identical over 12 bases. This CDR3 has 15 amino acids. Germline lookup yields CDR1 DFQATT and CDR2 SNEGSKA (reference sequence). CDR3 amino acids: CSALSGQGAAGEPFF. CDR3 coding DNA: TGCAGTGCCCTTTCGGGACAGGGGGCCGCCGGGGAGCCGTTTTTT.

The V call is TRBV5-5, the J call TRBJ2-1, with 7 bases lining up with TRBD1. Trimming at V came to 4 bases and at J to 2 bases, leaving 9 bases not matched to a gene. The CDR3 runs 16 residues. Germline V CDR1 and CDR2: SGHKS, YYEKEE (reference sequence). CDR3 protein: CASSNLGQATYNEQFF. The CDR3 DNA is TGTGCCAGCAGCAACCTTGGACAGGCAACCTACAATGAGCAGTTCTTC.

This clonotype was detected a few times. The chain couples TRBV28 to TRBJ1-5, with a weak D call TRBD1 (5 bases). The CDR3 is 14 amino acids. The germline V gene encodes CDR1 MDHEN and CDR2 SYDVKM. V was pared by 3 bases and J by 4 bases, with 10 bases between. The CDR3 protein is CASSFVTVNQPQHF. The CDR3 DNA sequence: TGTGCCAGCAGTTTTGTGACAGTGAATCAGCCCCAGCATTTT.

This clonotype was detected a few times. Here the CDR3 DNA reads TGCAGCGTTGACCCCGCTTTCCGACTAGCGGGGATCACAGATACGCAGTATTTT. Its translation: CSVDPAFRLAGITDTQYF. This chain joins TRBV29-1 and TRBJ2-3, with TRBD2 identical over 11 bases. The CDR3 has 18 residues. The germline V gene has CDR1 SQVTM and CDR2 ANQGSEA. V gave up 3 bases and J gave up 2 bases; unmatched junction bases: 13.

There are a few counts of this clonotype. V is TRBV27 and J is TRBJ1-5, with a tentative D call TRBD1 (5 bases). The CDR3 length is 16 residues. The germline V and J ends were trimmed by 2 bases and 0 bases, with 11 bases remaining between them. The germline V gene has CDR1 MNHEY and CDR2 SMNVEV (reference sequence). For the CDR3, the DNA is TGTGCCAGCAGTTTACATCCAGGGTATAGCAATCAGCCCCAGCATTTT. Its protein product is CASSLHPGYSNQPQHF.

There are a few counts of this clonotype. The chain recombines TRBV27 with TRBJ2-2, with D perhaps TRBD2 (6 bases). With 5 bases removed from V and 6 bases from J, the gap between germline ends came to 19 bases. Germline V lookup: CDR1 MNHEY, CDR2 SMNVEV (reference sequence). CDR3 size: 16 residues. The chain's CDR3 is CASSPRLGSKAGELFF. CDR3 nucleotides: TGTGCCAGCAGTCCTAGACTAGGATCGAAGGCCGGGGAGCTGTTTTTT.

This chain links TRBV13 with TRBJ2-7, with D possibly being TRBD1 or TRBD2 (5 bases each). V shed 4 bases and J shed 3 bases, with 13 bases lying between them. CDR1 is PRHDT, CDR2 FYEKMQ, per germline (reference sequence). The CDR3 has 14 residues. The CDR3 spells CASSSRDGVYEQYF. For the CDR3, the DNA is TGTGCCAGCAGCTCCCGGGACGGAGTCTACGAGCAGTACTTC.

The chain employs TRBV2 and TRBJ2-5; D is uncertain. CDR3 size: 14 residues. Germline V lookup: CDR1 SNHLY, CDR2 FYNNEI. V was cut by 3 bases and J by 0 bases, with 8 bases left in between. The CDR3 DNA reads TGTGCCAGCAGTGAGCGCCAGTACCAAGAGACCCAGTACTTC. This gives the protein CASSERQYQETQYF.

This clonotype was observed many times. The V and J genes are TRBV13 and TRBJ2-1; TRBD2 aligns across 7 bases. There are 15 residues in the CDR3. Germline CDR1 reads PRHDT; CDR2 reads FYEKMQ (reference sequence). The junction had 6 bases not matched to a gene; V was cut back by 6 bases and J by 1 base. The CDR3: CASRLSGESYNEQFF. In DNA form, the CDR3 reads TGTGCCAGCAGATTAAGCGGGGAATCCTACAATGAGCAGTTCTTC.

This chain uses TRBV10-3 with TRBJ1-2; TRBD1 aligns across 7 bases. The CDR3 is made up of 12 amino acids. J was trimmed by 10 bases and V by 6 bases; bases with no gene match: 8. CDR1 and CDR2 from the germline V gene are ENHRY and SYGVKD. The CDR3 region has the DNA TGTGCCATCAGCTCGCCGGGACAGATCTACACCTTC. This translates into CAISSPGQIYTF.

The chain joins TRBV7-6 to TRBJ2-6; D gene ambiguous. The CDR3 spans 14 residues. Trimming took 5 bases from V and 1 from J, leaving 6 bases between them. CDR1 and CDR2 from the germline V gene are SGHVS and FNYEAQ. CDR3 amino acids: CASSATSGANVLTF. For the CDR3, the DNA is TGTGCCAGCAGCGCCACATCTGGGGCCAACGTCCTGACTTTC.